This TCR beta chain was profiled in a study of T cell changes during pregnancy in multiple sclerosis. TCRdb's table, derived via immunoSEQ multiplex PCR, lists solely in-frame clones and lacks some. The sample holds about 53,000 clones, 80% to 95% seen once. The TCR was taken from a female donor with multiple sclerosis, enrolled in a pregnancy study. The sequencing used CD4+ T cells from peripheral blood mononuclear cells, collected in the third trimester of pregnancy.

The CDR3 loop reads CASRLRGEGGYTF. The CDR3 coding sequence is TGTGCCAGCAGGCTCAGGGGCGAGGGGGGCTACACCTTC. This rearrangement joins TRBV5-4 to TRBJ1-2, with D maybe TRBD1 (6 bases). Germline CDR1 is SGHNT and CDR2 is YYREEE (reference sequence). Trimming shortened V by 5 bases and J by 8 bases, and 16 bases separated the two germline ends. This CDR3 is 13 amino acids long.